The 2 T cell receptor beta chains presented below share a single source sample, sequenced in a study of T cell responses to AZD1222 COVID-19 vaccine. Here immunoSEQ multiplex PCR was the method, and the copy in TCRdb shows in-frame clones only, minus some. This repertoire shows about 64,000 clones, over 80% found once; its top ten account for 6.3%. The specimen was peripheral blood, collected 28 days after the second dose of the MenACWY control vaccine. These receptors all come from an adult who received the MenACWY meningococcal vaccine as a control.

The V call is TRBV5-1, the J call TRBJ1-3; TRBD1 aligns across 7 bases. Germline CDR1 SGHRS, CDR2 YFSETQ. V lost 0 bases and J lost 4; bases outside the gene matches: 7. The CDR3 is 16 residues long. The DNA of the CDR3 is TGCGCCAGCAGCTTGGATCCCGGGACAGCCGGAAACACCATATATTTT. Translating it yields CASSLDPGTAGNTIYF.

In this sample, this clone turned up a few times. V is TRBV7-9 and J is TRBJ2-7, with 9 positions matching TRBD2. Per germline, CDR1 SEHNR and CDR2 FQNEAQ (reference sequence). With V trimmed by 3 bases and J by 5 bases, 2 bases remained unmatched. This CDR3 has 13 amino acids. The CDR3 sequence: CASSFSGSDEQYF. In DNA form, the CDR3 reads TGTGCCAGCAGCTTTAGCGGGAGCGACGAGCAGTACTTC.